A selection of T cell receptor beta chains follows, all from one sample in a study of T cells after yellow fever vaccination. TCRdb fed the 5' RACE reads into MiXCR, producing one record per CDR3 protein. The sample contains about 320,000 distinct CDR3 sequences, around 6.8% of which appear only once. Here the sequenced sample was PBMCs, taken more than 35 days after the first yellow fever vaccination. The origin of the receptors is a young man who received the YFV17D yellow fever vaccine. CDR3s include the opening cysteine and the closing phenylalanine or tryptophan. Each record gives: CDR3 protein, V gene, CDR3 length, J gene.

CDR3 protein: CASMLGDLDEQFF
V gene: TRBV5-1
CDR3 length: 13
J gene: TRBJ2-1

CDR3 protein: CASSLSMDSPLHF
V gene: TRBV12-3/TRBV12-4
CDR3 length: 13
J gene: TRBJ1-6

CDR3 protein: CASSFGETDTQYF
V gene: TRBV5-1
CDR3 length: 13
J gene: TRBJ2-3

CDR3 protein: CASRGYLGNGANVLTF
V gene: TRBV7-2
CDR3 length: 16
J gene: TRBJ2-6

CDR3 protein: CASSHQPQPDDRGSYNEQFF
V gene: TRBV4-1
CDR3 length: 20
J gene: TRBJ2-1

CDR3 protein: CSVPGQGHTGELFF
V gene: TRBV29-1
CDR3 length: 14
J gene: TRBJ2-2

CDR3 protein: CSAAGDTEAFF
V gene: TRBV20-1
CDR3 length: 11
J gene: TRBJ1-1

CDR3 protein: CANSNAPGQGTYEQYF
V gene: TRBV6-1
CDR3 length: 16
J gene: TRBJ2-7

CDR3 protein: CASSSYGGTGETGELFF
V gene: TRBV11-3
CDR3 length: 17
J gene: TRBJ2-2

CDR3 protein: CASGPAGGDEQFF
V gene: TRBV12-5
CDR3 length: 13
J gene: TRBJ2-1

CDR3 protein: CAWSPGENEQFF
V gene: TRBV30
CDR3 length: 12
J gene: TRBJ2-1

CDR3 protein: CSANVGGRNEKLFF
V gene: TRBV29-1
CDR3 length: 14
J gene: TRBJ1-4

CDR3 protein: CASLTAGLNYGYTF
V gene: TRBV12-3/TRBV12-4
CDR3 length: 14
J gene: TRBJ1-2

CDR3 protein: CASRPLFGDNEQFF
V gene: TRBV6-1
CDR3 length: 14
J gene: TRBJ2-1

CDR3 protein: CASSPLVATETQYF
V gene: TRBV5-1
CDR3 length: 14
J gene: TRBJ2-5

CDR3 protein: CASSLSGTEAFF
V gene: TRBV12-3/TRBV12-4
CDR3 length: 12
J gene: TRBJ1-1

CDR3 protein: CASSITGGFEQFF
V gene: TRBV19
CDR3 length: 13
J gene: TRBJ2-1

CDR3 protein: CASSLRGGWDGYTF
V gene: TRBV7-8
CDR3 length: 14
J gene: TRBJ1-2

CDR3 protein: CASSQDGVGGLAETQYF
V gene: TRBV4-1
CDR3 length: 17
J gene: TRBJ2-5

CDR3 protein: CSALGQGGSDTQYF
V gene: TRBV20-1
CDR3 length: 14
J gene: TRBJ2-3

CDR3 protein: CASSHGGIEKLFF
V gene: TRBV7-9
CDR3 length: 13
J gene: TRBJ1-4

CDR3 protein: CASSSGLAEQYF
V gene: TRBV5-5
CDR3 length: 12
J gene: TRBJ2-7